Described below is a single T cell receptor beta chain sequence and its context. Its antigen is unknown. Method: immunoSEQ multiplex PCR; TCRdb's copy keeps in-frame clones and lacks some. This table holds about 390,000 clones, approximately 90% found once. Trimming removed 5 bases from V and 10 bases from J; junction bases left unmatched: 8. This CDR3 spans 14 amino acids. CDR1 is KGHSH, CDR2 LQKENI, per germline. Treatment defined: some 20 received Ad26.COV2.S at low or high dose, single or two shots; about 5 received placebo; per-sample allocation not given. Samples came from day 63 after the first vaccine or placebo injection. Boston hosted the donor, who was an adult aged 18-55 years. The data derive from a study of Ad26.COV2.S vaccination and SARS-CoV-2 variants. Regarding the study as a whole: Total T cell responses may have been underestimated by the TCR breadth and depth analyses.

The receptor comes from a person aged 18 to 59 who received the Ad26.COV2.S COVID-19 vaccine or a placebo. Sequences were derived from peripheral blood, sampled in a trial of Ad26.COV2.S vaccine versus placebo. The rearrangement joins TRBV18 to TRBJ2-1; 10 nucleotides line up with TRBD2. CDR3: CASSDSGGFREQFF. The CDR3 coding sequence is TGTGCCAGCTCAGATAGCGGGGGGTTCCGGGAGCAGTTCTTC.